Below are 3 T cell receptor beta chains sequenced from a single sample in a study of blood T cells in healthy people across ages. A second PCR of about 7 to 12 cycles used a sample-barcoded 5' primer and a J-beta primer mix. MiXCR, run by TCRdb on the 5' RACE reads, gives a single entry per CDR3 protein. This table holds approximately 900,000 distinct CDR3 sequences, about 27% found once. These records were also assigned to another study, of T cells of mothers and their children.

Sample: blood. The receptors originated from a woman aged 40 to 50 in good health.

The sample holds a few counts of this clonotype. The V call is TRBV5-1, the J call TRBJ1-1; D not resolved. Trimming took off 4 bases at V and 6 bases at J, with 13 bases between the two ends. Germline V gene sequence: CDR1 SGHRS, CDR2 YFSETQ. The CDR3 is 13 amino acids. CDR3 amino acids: CASSGGIRAEAFF. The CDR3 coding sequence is TGCGCCAGCAGCGGAGGGATTCGGGCTGAAGCTTTCTTT.

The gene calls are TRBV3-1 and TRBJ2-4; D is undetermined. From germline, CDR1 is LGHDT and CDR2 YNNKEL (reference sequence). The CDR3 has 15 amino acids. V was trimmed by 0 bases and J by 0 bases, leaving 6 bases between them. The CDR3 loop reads CASSQDMLAKNIQYF. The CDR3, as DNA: TGTGCCAGCAGCCAAGACATGCTAGCCAAAAACATTCAGTACTTC.

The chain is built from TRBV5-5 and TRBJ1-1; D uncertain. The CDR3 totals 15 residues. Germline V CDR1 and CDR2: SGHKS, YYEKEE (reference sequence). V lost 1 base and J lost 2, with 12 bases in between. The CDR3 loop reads CASSLFSQDNTEAFF. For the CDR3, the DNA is TGTGCCAGCAGCTTGTTTAGCCAGGACAACACTGAAGCTTTCTTT.